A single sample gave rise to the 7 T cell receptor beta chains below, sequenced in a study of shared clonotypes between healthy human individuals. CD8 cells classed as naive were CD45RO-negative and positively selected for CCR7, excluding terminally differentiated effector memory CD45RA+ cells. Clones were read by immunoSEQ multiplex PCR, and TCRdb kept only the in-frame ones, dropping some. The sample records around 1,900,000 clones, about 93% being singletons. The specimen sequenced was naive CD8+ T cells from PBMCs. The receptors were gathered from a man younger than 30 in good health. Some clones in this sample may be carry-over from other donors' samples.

For the CDR3, the DNA is TGTGCCAGCAGTCCGCGGACTCCTAGGGGTACGCAGTATTTT. Its protein product is CASSPRTPRGTQYF. J is TRBJ2-3 and V is TRBV28; D may correspond to TRBD1 or TRBD2 (5 bases each). There are 14 residues in the CDR3. Germline CDR1 is MDHEN and CDR2 is SYDVKM. The V gene lost 5 bases and the J gene lost 8 bases, with 17 bases spanning the gap.

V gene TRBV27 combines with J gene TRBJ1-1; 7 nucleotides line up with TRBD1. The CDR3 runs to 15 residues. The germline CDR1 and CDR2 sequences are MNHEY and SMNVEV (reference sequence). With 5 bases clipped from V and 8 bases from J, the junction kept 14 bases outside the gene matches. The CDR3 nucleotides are TGTGCCAGCAGTACCAAAATACAGGGGCCGCGCGAAGCTTTCTTT. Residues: CASSTKIQGPREAFF.

CDR3 nucleotides: TGTGCCAGCAGCGTGGGACTAGCGGGAGCCGGTGAGCAGTTCTTC. Translating gives CASSVGLAGAGEQFF. The rearrangement uses TRBV6-1 and TRBJ2-1, with 14 bases identical to TRBD2. Germline V gene lookup returns CDR1 MNHNS and CDR2 SASEGT. J gave up 9 bases and V 6 bases, and 7 bases lay outside the gene matches. The CDR3 totals 15 residues.

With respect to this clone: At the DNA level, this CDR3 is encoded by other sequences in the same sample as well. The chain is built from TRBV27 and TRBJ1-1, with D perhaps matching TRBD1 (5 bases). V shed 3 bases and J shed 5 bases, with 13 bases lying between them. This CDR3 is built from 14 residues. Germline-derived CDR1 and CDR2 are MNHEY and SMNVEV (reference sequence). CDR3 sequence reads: CASSLRQGGTEAFF. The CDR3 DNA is TGTGCCAGCAGTTTGCGCCAGGGTGGGACTGAAGCTTTCTTT.

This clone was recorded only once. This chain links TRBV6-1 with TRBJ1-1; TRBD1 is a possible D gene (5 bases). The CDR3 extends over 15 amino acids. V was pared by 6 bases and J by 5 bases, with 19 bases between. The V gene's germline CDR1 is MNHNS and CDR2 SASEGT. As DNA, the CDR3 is TGTGCCAGCAGCCGAAGCATGGGGGACTGGACTGAAGCTTTCTTT. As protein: CASSRSMGDWTEAFF.

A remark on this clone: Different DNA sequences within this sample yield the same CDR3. The CDR3 sequence: CASSPTGANYGYTF. The CDR3 nucleotides read TGTGCCAGCAGCCCGACAGGGGCTAACTATGGCTACACCTTC. V and J are TRBV27 and TRBJ1-2, with 8 bases aligning to TRBD1. Per the germline V gene, CDR1 is MNHEY and CDR2 is SMNVEV (reference sequence). CDR3 length: 14 amino acids. The ends lost 6 bases at V and 0 bases at J; junction bases unmatched: 3.

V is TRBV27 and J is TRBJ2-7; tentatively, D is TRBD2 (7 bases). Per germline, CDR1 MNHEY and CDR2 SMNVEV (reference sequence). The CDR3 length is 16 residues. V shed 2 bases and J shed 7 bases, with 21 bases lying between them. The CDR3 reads CASSLGFVGGALEQYF. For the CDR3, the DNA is TGTGCCAGCAGTTTAGGGTTTGTAGGGGGGGCGCTTGAGCAGTACTTC.